The sequence of this TCR beta chain was determined in a study of T cell responses to AZD1222 COVID-19 vaccine. Study findings and constraints: Spike-wide vaccine-associated CD4 TCRs dominated at 160-218 and 743-854.

Using immunoSEQ multiplex PCR, the repertoire was profiled, and TCRdb retains in-frame clones only, with some absent. The table lists 100,000 to 150,000 clones, around 90% of them singletons. V lost 6 bases to trimming and J lost 7 bases, with 15 bases between them. The CDR3 consists of 13 residues. Germline CDR1 and CDR2: MNHNS and SASEGT. For this clone: Its antigen remains unknown.

This clonotype originated in an adult in good health. V gene TRBV6-1 combines with J gene TRBJ1-2; tentative D call: TRBD1 (5 bases). This specimen was peripheral blood, taken on day 0 of AZD1222 vaccination. The CDR3 reads CASSKDSPLGYTF. Here the CDR3 DNA reads TGTGCCAGCAGCAAAGACAGTCCCCTTGGCTACACCTTC.